These 14 T cell receptor beta chains were sequenced from one sample in a study of brain T cells in children with intractable seizures. TCRdb keeps only in-frame clones here, not all; method: immunoSEQ multiplex PCR. The sample includes about 120,000 clones, around 94% seen only once; the top ten take 3.5% to 4%. The source was peripheral blood, collected at surgery. These TCRs come from a boy less than two years old with hemimegalencephaly and intractable seizures.

This clone was seen only once. The V and J genes are TRBV29-1 and TRBJ2-5, with 10 bases aligning to TRBD2. The germline V gene encodes CDR1 SQVTM and CDR2 ANQGSEA. CDR3 size: 15 residues. V lost 4 bases to trimming and J lost 2 bases; unmatched junction nucleotides: 7. CDR3 DNA sequence: TGCAGCGTTGTGGGGGCTAGCGGGAGTCAAGAGACCCAGTACTTC. Its translation: CSVVGASGSQETQYF. Full variable domain (outside the CDR3, taken from reference TRBV29-1 and TRBJ2-5): SAVISQKPSRDICQRGTSLTIQCQVDSQVTMMFWYRQQPGQSLTLIATANQGSEATYESGFVIDKFPISRPNLTFSTLTVSNMSPEDSSIYLCSVVGASGSQETQYFGPGTRLLVL.

The chain joins TRBV28 to TRBJ2-7; maybe TRBD1 (6 bases). The CDR3 is 15 residues long. Trimming took 6 bases from V and 5 from J, leaving 20 bases between them. Germline CDR1 is MDHEN and CDR2 is SYDVKM. CDR3: CASRDQQGRSDEQYF. For the CDR3, the DNA is TGTGCCAGCAGGGATCAACAGGGTAGGTCCGACGAGCAGTACTTC.

The chain has TRBV25-1 and TRBJ1-2, with D maybe TRBD1 (5 bases). The CDR3 sequence is 15 residues long. V was pared by 1 base and J by 8 bases, with 17 bases between. Germline assignment: CDR1 MGHDK and CDR2 SYGVNS. CDR3 protein: CASSELGDGAGGYTF. CDR3 bases: TGTGCCAGCAGTGAATTAGGGGACGGTGCAGGAGGCTACACCTTC.

This chain joins TRBV30 and TRBJ2-1, with 7 bases lining up with TRBD2. This CDR3 region has 15 residues. The germline gives CDR1 GTSNPN, CDR2 SVGIG (reference sequence). The ends lost 7 bases at V and 9 bases at J; junction bases unmatched: 18. CDR3 loop: CAYQIPGRVSGEQFF. The CDR3 nucleotides read TGTGCCTACCAGATTCCAGGGAGGGTCAGTGGTGAGCAGTTCTTC.

The V and J genes are TRBV11-2 and TRBJ2-1, with 9 bases aligning to TRBD1. Trimming at V came to 6 bases and at J to 9 bases, leaving 3 bases not matched to a gene. The length of the CDR3 is 12 residues. The germline CDR1 and CDR2 sequences are SGHAT and FQNNGV. CDR3 residues: CASSQTGGEQFF. As DNA, the CDR3 is TGTGCCAGCAGTCAGACAGGGGGTGAGCAGTTCTTC.

The chain links TRBV24-1 to TRBJ2-1; 9 nucleotides line up with TRBD1. V lost 1 base to trimming and J lost 5 bases; unmatched junction nucleotides: 5. The germline V gene has CDR1 KGHDR and CDR2 SFDVKD. The CDR3 sequence is 16 residues long. CDR3 protein: CATSDLTGTGNNEQFF. The CDR3 nucleotides read TGTGCCACCAGTGATTTAACCGGGACAGGGAACAATGAGCAGTTCTTC.

The rearrangement joins TRBV30 to TRBJ1-6; D gene ambiguous. V gave up 3 bases and J gave up 7 bases, with 10 bases separating them. Looked up from germline, CDR1 is GTSNPN and CDR2 is SVGIG (reference sequence). This CDR3 is 13 amino acids long. The CDR3 nucleotides are TGTGCCTGGAGCCAGGAATGGAATTCACCCCTCCACTTT. This sequence encodes CAWSQEWNSPLHF.

The V call is TRBV29-1, the J call TRBJ1-1, with unresolved D. V lost 0 bases, J lost 11 bases, and 13 bases lay in between. The CDR3 loop spans 12 amino acids. The V gene's germline CDR1 is SQVTM and CDR2 ANQGSEA. The CDR3 bases are TGCAGCGTTGAAGATCCCGGGGTCCAGGCTTTCTTT. This gives the protein CSVEDPGVQAFF.

Here the CDR3 DNA reads TGTGCCAGCTCGTCTACTAGCGGGAGTTCAGATACGCAGTATTTT. Its protein is CASSSTSGSSDTQYF. This chain connects TRBV18 to TRBJ2-3; 11 positions agree with TRBD2. Germline V lookup: CDR1 KGHSH, CDR2 LQKENI. V lost 6 bases to trimming and J lost 4 bases; unmatched junction nucleotides: 6. This CDR3 contains 15 residues.

The chain couples TRBV11-2 to TRBJ2-7; D is undetermined. V lost 4 bases and J 3 bases, leaving 10 bases between the germline ends. There are 13 residues in the CDR3. Germline V gene sequence: CDR1 SGHAT, CDR2 FQNNGV. DNA for the CDR3: TGTGCCAGCAGCTCCCTCCGCAGCTACGAGCAGTACTTC. Translating it yields CASSSLRSYEQYF.

The chain employs TRBV7-6 and TRBJ2-3; 12 bases line up with TRBD2. The junction had 7 bases not matched to a gene; V was cut back by 5 bases and J by 4 bases. Germline CDR1 SGHVS, CDR2 FNYEAQ. The CDR3 is 16 amino acids. CDR3 in amino acids: CASSRSLAGGPDTQYF. The DNA for the CDR3 is TGTGCCAGCAGCCGTTCCCTAGCGGGAGGGCCAGATACGCAGTATTTT.

The chain recombines TRBV2 with TRBJ2-7; 9 nucleotides line up with TRBD2. In germline, CDR1 is SNHLY, CDR2 FYNNEI. CDR3 length equals 20 residues. The J segment lost 3 bases and the V segment lost 2 bases, leaving 20 bases of the junction unmatched. The CDR3 nucleotides read TGTGCCAGCAGTGAATTCCCTTTAGGTAGCGGGAGTTTTTTTAACTACGAGCAGTACTTC. Its translation is CASSEFPLGSGSFFNYEQYF.

This CDR3 reads CASSPLKRVDEQYF. The CDR3 region has the DNA TGTGCCAGTAGTCCTCTCAAACGGGTAGACGAGCAGTACTTC. This chain connects TRBV19 to TRBJ2-7; no definite D call. Germline loops: CDR1 LNHDA, CDR2 SQIVND (reference sequence). CDR3 length equals 14 residues. V was shortened by 5 bases and J by 5 bases, with 16 bases between the two germline ends.

The chain recombines TRBV14 with TRBJ1-1; maybe TRBD1 (5 bases). The germline V and J ends were trimmed by 4 bases and 11 bases, with 17 bases remaining between them. Germline lookup yields CDR1 SGHDN and CDR2 FVKESK. The CDR3 has 13 amino acids. This chain's CDR3 is CASSLTAGTAAFF. The DNA of the CDR3 is TGTGCCAGCAGCCTGACAGCCGGGACCGCCGCTTTCTTT.